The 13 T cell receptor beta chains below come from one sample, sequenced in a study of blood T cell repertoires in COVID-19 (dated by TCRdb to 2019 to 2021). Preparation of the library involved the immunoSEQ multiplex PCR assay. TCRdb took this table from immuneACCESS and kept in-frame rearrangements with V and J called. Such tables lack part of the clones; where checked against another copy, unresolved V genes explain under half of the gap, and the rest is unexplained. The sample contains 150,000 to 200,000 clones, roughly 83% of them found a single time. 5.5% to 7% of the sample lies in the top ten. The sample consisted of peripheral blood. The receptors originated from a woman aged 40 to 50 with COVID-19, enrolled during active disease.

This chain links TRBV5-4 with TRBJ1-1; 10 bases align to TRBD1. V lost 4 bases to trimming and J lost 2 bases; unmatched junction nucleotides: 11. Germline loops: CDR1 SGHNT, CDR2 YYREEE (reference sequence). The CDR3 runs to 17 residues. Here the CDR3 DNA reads TGTGCCAGCAGCAAAACCCCGGGACAGGGGAAAAACACTGAAGCTTTCTTT. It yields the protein CASSKTPGQGKNTEAFF.

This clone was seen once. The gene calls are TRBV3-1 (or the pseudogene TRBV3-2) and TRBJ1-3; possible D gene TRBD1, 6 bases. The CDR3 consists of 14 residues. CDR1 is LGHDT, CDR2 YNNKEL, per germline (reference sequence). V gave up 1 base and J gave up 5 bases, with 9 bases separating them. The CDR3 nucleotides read TGTGCCAGCAGCCAAGGGGACAACCGAAACACCATATATTTT. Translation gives CASSQGDNRNTIYF.

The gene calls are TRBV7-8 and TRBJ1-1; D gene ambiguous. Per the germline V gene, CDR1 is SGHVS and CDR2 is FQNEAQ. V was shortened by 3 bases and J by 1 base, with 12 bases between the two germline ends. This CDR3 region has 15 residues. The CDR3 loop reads CASSFPRGGNTEAFF. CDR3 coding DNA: TGTGCCAGCAGCTTCCCCCGAGGAGGGAACACTGAAGCTTTCTTT.

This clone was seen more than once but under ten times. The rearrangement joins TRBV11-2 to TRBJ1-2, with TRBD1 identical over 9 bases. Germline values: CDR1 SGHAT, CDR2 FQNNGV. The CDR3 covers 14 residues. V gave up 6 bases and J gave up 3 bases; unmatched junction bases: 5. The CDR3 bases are TGTGCCAGCAGGCTAACAGGGGGCGACTATGGCTACACCTTC. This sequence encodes CASRLTGGDYGYTF.

The CDR3 loop is CASSGGPNTGELFF. The CDR3 DNA reads as TGTGCCAGCTCAGGGGGCCCGAACACCGGGGAGCTGTTTTTT. The rearrangement joins TRBV18 to TRBJ2-2; possible D gene TRBD1, 6 bases. This CDR3 comprises 14 residues. CDR1 is KGHSH, CDR2 LQKENI, per germline. V dropped 5 bases and J dropped 0 bases, with 7 bases sitting between them.

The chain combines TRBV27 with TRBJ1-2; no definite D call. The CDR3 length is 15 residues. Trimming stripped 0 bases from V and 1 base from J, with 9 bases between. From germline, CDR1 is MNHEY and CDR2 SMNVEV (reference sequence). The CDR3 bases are TGTGCCAGCAGTTTATCGACTGTCAGTAACTATGGCTACACCTTC. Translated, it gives CASSLSTVSNYGYTF.

CDR3 sequence (DNA): TGTGCCAGCGCCCGGGACAGGGTTCCCTATAGCAATCAGCCCCAGCATTTT. Its translation: CASARDRVPYSNQPQHF. The chain couples TRBV7-9 to TRBJ1-5; 9 positions agree with TRBD1. CDR1 SEHNR and CDR2 FQNEAQ come from the germline V gene (reference sequence). This CDR3 region has 17 residues. V dropped 8 bases and J dropped 0; count of bases not matched to a gene: 11.

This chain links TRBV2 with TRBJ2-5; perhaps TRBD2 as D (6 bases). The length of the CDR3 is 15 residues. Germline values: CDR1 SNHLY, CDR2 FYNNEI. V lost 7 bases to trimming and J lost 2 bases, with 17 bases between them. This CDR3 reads CASNVWFAGQETQYF. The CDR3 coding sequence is TGTGCCAGCAATGTATGGTTTGCGGGGCAAGAGACCCAGTACTTC.

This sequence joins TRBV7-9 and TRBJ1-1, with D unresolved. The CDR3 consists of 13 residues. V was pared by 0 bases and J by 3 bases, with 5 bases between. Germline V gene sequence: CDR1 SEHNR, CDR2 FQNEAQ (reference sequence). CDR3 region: CASSLATDTEAFF. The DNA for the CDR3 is TGTGCCAGCAGCTTAGCTACGGACACTGAAGCTTTCTTT.

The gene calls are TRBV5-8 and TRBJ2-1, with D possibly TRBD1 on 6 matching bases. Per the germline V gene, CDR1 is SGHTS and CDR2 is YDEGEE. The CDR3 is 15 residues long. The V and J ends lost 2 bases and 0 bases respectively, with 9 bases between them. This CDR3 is CASSFTGSSYNEQFF. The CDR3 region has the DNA TGTGCCAGCAGCTTTACAGGGAGCTCCTACAATGAGCAGTTCTTC.

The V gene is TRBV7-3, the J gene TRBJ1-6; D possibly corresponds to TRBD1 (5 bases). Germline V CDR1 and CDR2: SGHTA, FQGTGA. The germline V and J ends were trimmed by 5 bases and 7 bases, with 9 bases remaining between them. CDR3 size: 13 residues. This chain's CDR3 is CASSEGANSPLHF. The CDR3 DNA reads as TGTGCCAGCAGCGAAGGGGCGAATTCACCCCTCCACTTT. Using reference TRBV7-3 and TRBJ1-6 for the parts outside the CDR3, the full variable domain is GAGVSQTPSNKVTEKGKYVELRCDPISGHTALYWYRQSLGQGPEFLIYFQGTGAADDSGLPNDRFFAVRPEGSVSTLKIQRTERGDSAVYLCASSEGANSPLHFGNGTRLTVT.

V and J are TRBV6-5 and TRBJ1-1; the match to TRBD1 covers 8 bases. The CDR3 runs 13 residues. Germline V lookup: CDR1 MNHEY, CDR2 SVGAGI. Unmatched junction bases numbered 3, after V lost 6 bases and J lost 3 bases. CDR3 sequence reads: CASSRQGYTEAFF. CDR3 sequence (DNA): TGTGCCAGCAGCCGACAGGGGTACACTGAAGCTTTCTTT.

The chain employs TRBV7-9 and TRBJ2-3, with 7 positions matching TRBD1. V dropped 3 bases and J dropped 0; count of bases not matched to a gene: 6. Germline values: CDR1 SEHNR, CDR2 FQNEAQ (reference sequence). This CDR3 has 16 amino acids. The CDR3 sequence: CASSFRGQPSTDTQYF. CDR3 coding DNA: TGTGCCAGCAGCTTCCGGGGACAGCCTAGCACAGATACGCAGTATTTT.